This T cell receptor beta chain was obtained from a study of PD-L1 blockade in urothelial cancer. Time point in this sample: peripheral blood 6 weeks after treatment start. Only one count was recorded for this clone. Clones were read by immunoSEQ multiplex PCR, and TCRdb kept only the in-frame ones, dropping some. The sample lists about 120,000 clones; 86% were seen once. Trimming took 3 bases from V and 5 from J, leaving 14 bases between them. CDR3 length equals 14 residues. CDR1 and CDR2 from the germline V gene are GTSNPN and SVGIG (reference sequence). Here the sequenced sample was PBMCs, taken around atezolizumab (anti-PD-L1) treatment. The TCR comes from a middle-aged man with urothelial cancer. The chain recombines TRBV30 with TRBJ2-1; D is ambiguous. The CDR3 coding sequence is TGTGCCTGGAGCGTCCTAGGCCGGGACAATGAGCAGTTCTTC. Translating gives CAWSVLGRDNEQFF. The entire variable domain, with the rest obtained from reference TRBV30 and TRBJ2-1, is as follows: SQTIHQWPATLVQPVGSPLSLECTVEGTSNPNLYWYRQAAGRGLQLLFYSVGIGQISSEVPQNLSASRPQDRQFILSSKKLLLSDSGFYLCAWSVLGRDNEQFFGPGTRLTVL.